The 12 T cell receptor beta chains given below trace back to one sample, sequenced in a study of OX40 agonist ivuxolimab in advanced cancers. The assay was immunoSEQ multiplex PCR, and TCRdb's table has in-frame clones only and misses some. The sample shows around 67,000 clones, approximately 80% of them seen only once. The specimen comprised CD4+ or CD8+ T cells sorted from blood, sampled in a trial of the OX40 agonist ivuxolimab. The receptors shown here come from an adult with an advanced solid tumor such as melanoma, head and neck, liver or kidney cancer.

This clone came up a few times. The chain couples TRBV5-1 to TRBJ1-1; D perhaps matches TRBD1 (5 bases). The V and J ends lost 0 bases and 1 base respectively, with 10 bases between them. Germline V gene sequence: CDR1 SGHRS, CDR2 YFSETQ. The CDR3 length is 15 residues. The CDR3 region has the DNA TGCGCCAGCAGCTTGGGGGGGAATCGGAACACTGAAGCTTTCTTT. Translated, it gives CASSLGGNRNTEAFF.

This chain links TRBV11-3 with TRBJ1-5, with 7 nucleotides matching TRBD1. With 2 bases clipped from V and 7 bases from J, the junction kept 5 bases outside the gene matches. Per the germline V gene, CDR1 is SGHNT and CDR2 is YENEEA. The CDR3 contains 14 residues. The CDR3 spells CASSLQGGRQPQHF. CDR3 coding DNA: TGTGCCAGCAGCTTACAGGGGGGGCGACAGCCCCAGCATTTT.

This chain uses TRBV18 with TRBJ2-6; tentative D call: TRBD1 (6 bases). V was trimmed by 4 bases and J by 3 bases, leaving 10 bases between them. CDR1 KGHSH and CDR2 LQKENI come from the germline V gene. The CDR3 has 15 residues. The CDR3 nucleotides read TGTGCCAGCTCACTACAGGGTAATGGGGCCAACGTCCTGACTTTC. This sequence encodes CASSLQGNGANVLTF. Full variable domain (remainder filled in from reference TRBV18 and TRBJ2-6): NAGVMQNPRHLVRRRGQEARLRCSPMKGHSHVYWYRQLPEEGLKFMVYLQKENIIDESGMPKERFSAEFPKEGPSILRIQQVVRGDSAAYFCASSLQGNGANVLTFGAGSRLTVL.

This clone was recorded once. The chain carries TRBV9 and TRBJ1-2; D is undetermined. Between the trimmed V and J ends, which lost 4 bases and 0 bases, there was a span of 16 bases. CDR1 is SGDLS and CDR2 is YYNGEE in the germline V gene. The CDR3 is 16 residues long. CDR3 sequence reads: CASSPLDGRSNYGYTF. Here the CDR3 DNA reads TGTGCCAGCAGCCCCCTCGACGGACGCTCTAACTATGGCTACACCTTC.

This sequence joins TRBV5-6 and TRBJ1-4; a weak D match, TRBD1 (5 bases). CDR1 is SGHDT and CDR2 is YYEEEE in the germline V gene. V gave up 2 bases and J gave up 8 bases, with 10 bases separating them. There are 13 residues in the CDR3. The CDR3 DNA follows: TGTGCCAGCAGCTTAGGACCAGGGGAAAAACTGTTTTTT. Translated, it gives CASSLGPGEKLFF.

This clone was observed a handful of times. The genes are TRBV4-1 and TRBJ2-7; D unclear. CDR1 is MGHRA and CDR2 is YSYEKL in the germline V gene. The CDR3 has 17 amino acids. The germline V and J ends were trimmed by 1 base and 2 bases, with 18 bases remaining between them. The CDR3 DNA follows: TGCGCCAGCAGCCAAGTCGACCTCGGTTTTAGGACCTACGAGCAGTACTTC. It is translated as CASSQVDLGFRTYEQYF.

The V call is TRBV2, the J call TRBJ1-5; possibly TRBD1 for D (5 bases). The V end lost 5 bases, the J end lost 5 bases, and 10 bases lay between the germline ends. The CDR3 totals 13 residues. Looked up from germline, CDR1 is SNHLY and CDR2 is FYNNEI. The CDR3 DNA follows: TGTGCCAGCAGTTTAGGGGAGCATCAGCCCCAGCATTTT. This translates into CASSLGEHQPQHF.

CDR3 sequence (DNA): TGCAGTGCTAACAGGGGTTACGAGCAGTACTTC. Translated: CSANRGYEQYF. The chain couples TRBV20-1 to TRBJ2-7; 7 nucleotides match TRBD1. CDR3 length: 11 amino acids. The ends lost 4 bases at V and 4 bases at J; junction bases unmatched: 1. Germline V gene lookup returns CDR1 DFQATT and CDR2 SNEGSKA (reference sequence).

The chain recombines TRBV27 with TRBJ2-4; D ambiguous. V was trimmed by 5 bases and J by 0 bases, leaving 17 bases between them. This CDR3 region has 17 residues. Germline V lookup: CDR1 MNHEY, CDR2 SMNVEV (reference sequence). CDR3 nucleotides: TGTGCCAGCAGTAGGATTCGGAGAAACTTAGCCAAAAACATTCAGTACTTC. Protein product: CASSRIRRNLAKNIQYF.

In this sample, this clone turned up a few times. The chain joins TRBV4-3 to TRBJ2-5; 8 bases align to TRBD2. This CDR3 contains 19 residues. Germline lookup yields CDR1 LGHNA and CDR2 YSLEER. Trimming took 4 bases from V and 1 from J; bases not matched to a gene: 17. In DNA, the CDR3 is TGCGCCAGCAGCCTGTTGGGCGCGGGAGGAGGGGCCAGCCAAGAGACCCAGTACTTC. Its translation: CASSLLGAGGGASQETQYF.

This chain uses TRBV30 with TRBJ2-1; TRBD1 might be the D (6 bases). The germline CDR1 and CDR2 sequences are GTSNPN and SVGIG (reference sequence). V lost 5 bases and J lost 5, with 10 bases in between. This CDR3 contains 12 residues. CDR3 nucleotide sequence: TGTGCCTGGGACAGGACCAACAATGAGCAGTTCTTC. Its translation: CAWDRTNNEQFF.

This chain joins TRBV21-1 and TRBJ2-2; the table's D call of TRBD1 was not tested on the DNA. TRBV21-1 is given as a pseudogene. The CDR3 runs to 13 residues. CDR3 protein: CPQGAMYTGELFF. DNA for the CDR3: TGTCCACAGGGGGCGATGTACACCGGGGAGCTGTTTTTT.